These 31 T cell receptor beta chains were all obtained from the same sample, sequenced in a study of OX40 agonist ivuxolimab in advanced cancers. The library was obtained by the immunoSEQ multiplex PCR assay. Sourced from immuneACCESS, this table was stored by TCRdb with only in-frame sequences that have V and J called. A share of the clones is absent; for the studies checked, an unresolved V gene accounts for under half, and the remainder has no known explanation. The sample contains some 86,000 clones, about 89% of them found a single time. The ten largest clones capture about 9% of the sample. Sequences were derived from CD4+ or CD8+ T cells sorted from blood, sampled in a trial of the OX40 agonist ivuxolimab. The receptors originated from an adult with an advanced solid tumor such as melanoma, head and neck, liver or kidney cancer.

The J gene is TRBJ2-1, the V gene TRBV29-1; D unclear. The germline V gene encodes CDR1 SQVTM and CDR2 ANQGSEA. The V end was cut by 3 bases, the J end by 0 bases, with 9 bases between. CDR3 size: 14 residues. This CDR3 is CSVETESSYNEQFF. As DNA, the CDR3 is TGCAGCGTTGAGACGGAAAGCTCCTACAATGAGCAGTTCTTC.

This rearrangement joins TRBV30 to TRBJ2-7, with 9 positions matching TRBD1. The CDR3 contains 13 residues. J lost 1 base, V lost 3 bases, and 1 base had no gene match. Germline values: CDR1 GTSNPN, CDR2 SVGIG (reference sequence). The CDR3 DNA reads as TGTGCCTGGAGGGGACAGGGTTCCTACGAGCAGTACTTC. It yields the protein CAWRGQGSYEQYF.

The gene calls are TRBV16 and TRBJ2-7, with 7 bases that match TRBD1. The germline V gene has CDR1 KGHSY and CDR2 FQNENV. The CDR3 sequence is 16 residues long. V trimming: 0 bases; J trimming: 7 bases; junction bases outside the gene matches: 12. The CDR3 region has the DNA TGTGCCAGCAGCCAATCCGGGACAGTACATACTACAGAGCAGTACTTC. Translated, it gives CASSQSGTVHTTEQYF. Filled out from reference TRBV16 and TRBJ2-7, the complete variable domain reads GEEVAQTPKHLVRGEGQKAKLYCAPIKGHSYVFWYQQVLKNEFKFLISFQNENVFDETGMPKERFSAKCLPNSPCSLEIQATKLEDSAVYFCASSQSGTVHTTEQYFGPGTRLTVT.

This chain links TRBV5-1 with TRBJ2-5; no clear D gene. The DNA end favors TRBJ2-7, so the J call may be wrong. CDR3 length equals 13 residues. Germline CDR1 reads SGHRS; CDR2 reads YFSETQ. The CDR3 nucleotides are TGCGCCAGCAGCTACCAGAGTGCCTACGAGCAGTACTTC. As protein: CASSYQSAYEQYF.

This clone was observed a single time. The chain employs TRBV7-8 and TRBJ2-2; a weak D match, TRBD2 (6 bases). The germline gives CDR1 SGHVS, CDR2 FQNEAQ. CDR3 length equals 17 residues. V lost 5 bases to trimming and J lost 1 base, with 17 bases between them. The CDR3 loop is CASSKGCGNRNTGELFF. The CDR3, as DNA: TGTGCCAGCAGCAAGGGGTGCGGGAACCGGAACACCGGGGAGCTGTTTTTT.

This clone has more than one count but fewer than ten. The chain employs TRBV19 and TRBJ1-6, with D possibly being TRBD1 (5 bases). Germline CDR1 is LNHDA and CDR2 is SQIVND (reference sequence). The CDR3 has 13 amino acids. The V gene lost 7 bases and the J gene lost 10 bases, with 14 bases spanning the gap. The CDR3 reads CASTGQVGSPLHF. In nucleotides, the CDR3 is TGTGCCAGTACCGGACAAGTGGGGTCACCCCTCCACTTT.

The chain joins TRBV27 to TRBJ1-2, with a possible D match to TRBD1 (5 bases). From germline, CDR1 is MNHEY and CDR2 SMNVEV (reference sequence). The CDR3 has 15 residues. Trimming pared 0 bases from V and 6 bases from J, leaving 14 bases between. The CDR3 DNA is TGTGCCAGCAGTTTATCCCTCGGGGGGATCGATGGCTACACCTTC. It translates to CASSLSLGGIDGYTF.

This rearrangement joins TRBV27 to TRBJ2-5, with D tentatively TRBD2 (5 bases). TRBJ2-7 matches the DNA end more closely, so the J call is doubtful. The CDR3 totals 14 residues. The germline CDR1 and CDR2 sequences are MNHEY and SMNVEV (reference sequence). The CDR3 sequence: CASSLRGSAYEQYF. In nucleotides, the CDR3 is TGTGCCAGCTCCCTTCGAGGGTCTGCCTACGAGCAGTACTTC.

The rearrangement joins TRBV19 to TRBJ2-1; TRBD1 agrees at 7 bases. V lost 4 bases to trimming and J lost 4 bases; unmatched junction nucleotides: 4. Germline CDR1 LNHDA, CDR2 SQIVND (reference sequence). This CDR3 region has 14 residues. The CDR3 region is CASSSRDSYNEQFF. The CDR3 nucleotides are TGTGCCAGTAGTAGCCGGGACAGTTACAATGAGCAGTTCTTC.

The genes are TRBV2 and TRBJ1-1; D is undetermined. V shed 9 bases and J shed 3 bases, with 11 bases lying between them. The germline CDR1 and CDR2 sequences are SNHLY and FYNNEI. The CDR3 length is 12 residues. CDR3 nucleotides: TGTGCCAGGGAGGTATTTTACACTGAAGCTTTCTTT. Translated: CAREVFYTEAFF.

This CDR3 reads CASSYRGLYEQYF. As DNA, the CDR3 is TGTGCCAGCAGTTACAGGGGGCTTTACGAGCAGTACTTC. The chain is built from TRBV6-6 and TRBJ2-7; 7 nucleotides align to TRBD1. The CDR3 runs to 13 residues. V shed 2 bases and J 4 bases; nucleotides not matched to a gene: 2. Germline CDR1 is MNHNY and CDR2 is SVGAGI (reference sequence).

V and J are TRBV7-3 and TRBJ2-7; no clear D. CDR3 length: 13 amino acids. Between the trimmed V and J ends, which lost 5 bases and 0 bases, there was a span of 8 bases. From germline, CDR1 is SGHTA and CDR2 FQGTGA. The CDR3 coding sequence is TGTGCCAGCAGCCCCCATAGCTCCTACGAGCAGTACTTC. Amino acids: CASSPHSSYEQYF. Complete variable domain (other parts from reference TRBV7-3 and TRBJ2-7): GAGVSQTPSNKVTEKGKYVELRCDPISGHTALYWYRQSLGQGPEFLIYFQGTGAADDSGLPNDRFFAVRPEGSVSTLKIQRTERGDSAVYLCASSPHSSYEQYFGPGTRLTVT.

The chain recombines TRBV10-1 with TRBJ2-3, with 13 bases aligning to TRBD2. Trimming removed 2 bases from V and 12 bases from J; junction bases left unmatched: 8. Germline V CDR1 and CDR2: WNHNN, SYGVQD (reference sequence). CDR3 length: 15 residues. CDR3 coding DNA: TGCGCCAGCAGTGAGACAACTAGCGGGAGGGCACTACAGTATTTT. Protein sequence: CASSETTSGRALQYF.

The rearrangement links TRBV10-1 to TRBJ1-1; D uncertain. Trimming removed 3 bases at V and 5 bases at J, with 7 bases between. The CDR3 consists of 12 residues. CDR1 is WNHNN and CDR2 is SYGVQD in the germline V gene (reference sequence). CDR3: CASSDWGTEAFF. CDR3 DNA: TGCGCCAGCAGTGACTGGGGAACTGAAGCTTTCTTT.

The chain combines TRBV7-9 with TRBJ1-1; 7 nucleotides match TRBD1. The V gene's germline CDR1 is SEHNR and CDR2 FQNEAQ (reference sequence). Unmatched junction bases numbered 5, after V lost 5 bases and J lost 8 bases. There are 12 residues in the CDR3. CDR3 bases: TGTGCCAGCAGCCGTGGGACAGAAGAAGCTTTCTTT. Encoded protein: CASSRGTEEAFF.

J is TRBJ2-7 and V is TRBV11-2; 9 nucleotides agree with TRBD2. This CDR3 spans 16 amino acids. V lost 0 bases to trimming and J lost 5 bases; unmatched junction nucleotides: 8. CDR1 SGHAT and CDR2 FQNNGV come from the germline V gene. CDR3 in amino acids: CASSLDRVAGEDEQYF. Written as DNA, the CDR3 is TGTGCCAGCAGCTTAGATAGGGTAGCGGGAGAAGACGAGCAGTACTTC.

The chain uses TRBV7-9 and TRBJ1-4; D not resolved. The length of the CDR3 is 15 residues. Per germline, CDR1 SEHNR and CDR2 FQNEAQ (reference sequence). V was shortened by 5 bases and J by 0 bases, with 10 bases between the two germline ends. This CDR3 reads CASSPAYATNEKLFF. DNA for the CDR3: TGTGCCAGCAGCCCCGCCTATGCAACTAATGAAAAACTGTTTTTT.

The genes are TRBV30 and TRBJ1-2; D is ambiguous. Trimming removed 2 bases at V and 2 bases at J, with 15 bases between. The CDR3 is 15 residues long. In germline, CDR1 is GTSNPN, CDR2 SVGIG (reference sequence). This chain's CDR3 is CAWSPNFDWNYGYTF. CDR3 nucleotide sequence: TGTGCCTGGAGTCCCAACTTCGACTGGAACTATGGCTACACCTTC.

This clone turned up a few times. The DNA of the CDR3 is TGTGCCAGCAGCTCGGACAGGGGCCTCACTGAAGCTTTCTTT. Residues: CASSSDRGLTEAFF. The chain uses TRBV5-4 and TRBJ1-1, with 9 bases matching TRBD1. This CDR3 contains 14 residues. Germline lookup yields CDR1 SGHNT and CDR2 YYREEE (reference sequence). J was trimmed by 4 bases and V by 3 bases; bases with no gene match: 4.

The rearrangement uses TRBV18 and TRBJ1-5; D is undetermined. Germline CDR1 and CDR2: KGHSH and LQKENI. The length of the CDR3 is 16 residues. With 5 bases removed from V and 0 bases from J, the gap between germline ends came to 14 bases. This CDR3 reads CASSVAAPSSNQPQHF. CDR3 coding DNA: TGTGCCAGCTCAGTGGCCGCCCCAAGTAGCAATCAGCCCCAGCATTTT.

The V call is TRBV19, the J call TRBJ1-1; D ambiguous. Trimming took 6 bases from V and 0 from J, leaving 11 bases between them. Germline loops: CDR1 LNHDA, CDR2 SQIVND (reference sequence). This CDR3 is built from 14 residues. The CDR3 loop reads CASRYGHMNTEAFF. CDR3 sequence (DNA): TGTGCCAGTAGGTATGGGCACATGAACACTGAAGCTTTCTTT.

This clone occurred a few times. The J gene is TRBJ1-5, the V gene TRBV30; D gene uncertain. The ends were cut back, 3 bases at V and 6 bases at J, with 12 bases in the middle. The CDR3 runs to 13 residues. CDR1 is GTSNPN, CDR2 SVGIG, per germline (reference sequence). The CDR3: CAWSSGPRQPQHF. In DNA, the CDR3 is TGTGCCTGGAGCAGTGGCCCGCGTCAGCCCCAGCATTTT.

J is TRBJ2-3 and V is TRBV7-9; 9 nucleotides agree with TRBD2. This CDR3 has 15 residues. V was pared by 6 bases and J by 4 bases, with 8 bases of the junction left unmatched. The germline V gene encodes CDR1 SEHNR and CDR2 FQNEAQ (reference sequence). The CDR3 DNA sequence: TGTGCCAGCAGAGCCGGGACTAGCCGCGCAGATACGCAGTATTTT. This translates into CASRAGTSRADTQYF.

The CDR3, as DNA: TGTGCCAGCAGCTTTCAGCGGGGTGAAGCTTTCTTT. Its protein product is CASSFQRGEAFF. The gene calls are TRBV7-9 and TRBJ1-1, with D uncertain. Germline V CDR1 and CDR2: SEHNR, FQNEAQ (reference sequence). This CDR3 has 12 amino acids. Trimming removed 3 bases at V and 7 bases at J, with 9 bases between.

The chain joins TRBV19 to TRBJ1-4; D is unresolved. CDR3 length equals 14 residues. The ends were cut back, 7 bases at V and 4 bases at J, with 13 bases in the middle. CDR1 is LNHDA and CDR2 is SQIVND in the germline V gene (reference sequence). The CDR3 bases are TGTGCCAGTACGAAGGGTGCTGATAATGAAAAACTGTTTTTT. Translation: CASTKGADNEKLFF.

The genes are TRBV7-3 and TRBJ2-1; tentative D call: TRBD2 (6 bases). Germline V CDR1 and CDR2: SGHTA, FQGTGA. Deletions cut 8 bases from V and 7 bases from J, with 15 bases between. CDR3 length equals 13 residues. CDR3: CASSAGNENEQFF. As DNA, the CDR3 is TGTGCCAGCTCGGCGGGAAATGAAAATGAGCAGTTCTTC.

The gene calls are TRBV6-5 and TRBJ2-7; a weak D match, TRBD1 (5 bases). The CDR3 sequence is 11 residues long. V was trimmed by 6 bases and J by 6 bases, leaving 9 bases between them. Germline assignment: CDR1 MNHEY and CDR2 SVGAGI. The CDR3 protein is CASRAGIEQYF. The CDR3 region has the DNA TGTGCCAGCAGGGCAGGGATCGAGCAGTACTTC.

This clone was found once. V gene TRBV11-1 combines with J gene TRBJ2-5; 9 nucleotides line up with TRBD2. Per the germline V gene, CDR1 is SGHAT and CDR2 is FQDESV (reference sequence). V was clipped by 5 bases and J by 4 bases; unmatched bases: 2. This CDR3 contains 13 residues. CDR3 amino acids: CASSRGLAETQYF. CDR3 DNA sequence: TGTGCCAGCAGCCGGGGACTAGCAGAGACCCAGTACTTC.

This chain links TRBV4-2 with TRBJ2-7, with D possibly TRBD1 on 6 matching bases. V gave up 1 base and J gave up 2 bases, with 15 bases separating them. Looked up from germline, CDR1 is LGHNA and CDR2 is YNFKEQ. CDR3 length equals 16 residues. CDR3 in amino acids: CASSQGEQGTAYEQYF. The DNA of the CDR3 is TGTGCCAGCAGCCAAGGGGAACAGGGAACCGCCTACGAGCAGTACTTC.

The chain has TRBV7-8 and TRBJ2-7, with 9 positions matching TRBD2. The germline V gene has CDR1 SGHVS and CDR2 FQNEAQ. This CDR3 region has 16 residues. The ends lost 1 base at V and 2 bases at J; junction bases unmatched: 6. This CDR3 is CASSLVGLAATYEQYF. In nucleotides, the CDR3 is TGTGCCAGCAGCTTAGTGGGACTAGCTGCCACCTACGAGCAGTACTTC. The full variable domain, rest sourced from reference TRBV7-8 and TRBJ2-7, is GAGVSQSPRYKVAKRGQDVALRCDPISGHVSLFWYQQALGQGPEFLTYFQNEAQLDKSGLPSDRFFAERPEGSVSTLKIQRTQQEDSAVYLCASSLVGLAATYEQYFGPGTRLTVT.

This clone occurred once. V is TRBV28 and J is TRBJ2-7; TRBD1 matches 12 bases. The junction had 3 bases not matched to a gene; V was cut back by 2 bases and J by 4 bases. The CDR3 loop spans 15 amino acids. Germline V gene sequence: CDR1 MDHEN, CDR2 SYDVKM. CDR3 protein: CASSLGTGGAYEQYF. CDR3 nucleotide sequence: TGTGCCAGCAGTTTAGGGACAGGGGGCGCTTACGAGCAGTACTTC.